These 17 T cell receptor beta chains were all obtained from the same sample, sequenced in a study of PD-1 blockade in classical Hodgkin lymphoma. Measured with immunoSEQ multiplex PCR; TCRdb has only the in-frame clones, and not every one. The data contain tens of thousands of clones, roughly 91% of them singletons. All the patients suffered relapse after autologous stem cell transplantation, and brentuximab vedotin exposure differed. The sample was peripheral blood mononuclear cells (PBMCs), taken at baseline. The source is a human donor with classical Hodgkin lymphoma.

This clone was recorded only once. The V and J genes are TRBV14 and TRBJ1-2; 7 nucleotides align to TRBD1. The CDR3 loop spans 16 amino acids. Trimming removed 0 bases from V and 8 bases from J; junction bases left unmatched: 12. CDR1 is SGHDN, CDR2 FVKESK, per germline. The CDR3 region has the DNA TGTGCCAGCAGCCAAGAACCGACAGGGTACGGAAACGGCTACACCTTC. Residues: CASSQEPTGYGNGYTF.

The CDR3 DNA follows: TGTGCCAGCAGCTTTGACCGGAATGAGCAGTTCTTC. It specifies CASSFDRNEQFF. The chain recombines TRBV11-3 with TRBJ2-1; no reliable D call. This CDR3 comprises 12 residues. V lost 3 bases and J lost 7, with 7 bases in between. CDR1 and CDR2 from the germline V gene are SGHNT and YENEEA.

The V call is TRBV9, the J call TRBJ2-7; 15 positions agree with TRBD2. Looked up from germline, CDR1 is SGDLS and CDR2 is YYNGEE. The CDR3 is made up of 19 amino acids. V dropped 0 bases and J dropped 2; count of bases not matched to a gene: 9. DNA for the CDR3: TGTGCCAGCAGCGTAGACTCCGGGACTAGCGGGAGGCCGCCCTACGAGCAGTACTTC. Protein: CASSVDSGTSGRPPYEQYF.

V and J are TRBV19 and TRBJ1-1; D is perhaps TRBD1 (6 bases). From germline, CDR1 is LNHDA and CDR2 SQIVND (reference sequence). The CDR3 spans 14 residues. Trimming removed 5 bases at V and 4 bases at J, with 14 bases between. The CDR3 coding sequence is TGTGCCAGTAGTGCCTCCAGGGGACCCACTGAAGCTTTCTTT. It encodes CASSASRGPTEAFF.

This chain links TRBV7-9 with TRBJ1-1; possible D gene TRBD1, 6 bases. CDR1 and CDR2 (germline): SEHNR, FQNEAQ (reference sequence). CDR3 length: 16 residues. The ends were cut back, 4 bases at V and 0 bases at J, with 15 bases in the middle. CDR3 DNA sequence: TGTGCCAGCAGCTCGACTCTACAGGGAATGAACACTGAAGCTTTCTTT. Its protein product is CASSSTLQGMNTEAFF.

The V gene is TRBV2, the J gene TRBJ2-2, with D perhaps TRBD1 or TRBD2 (7 bases each). The CDR3 is 16 residues long. V lost 8 bases, J lost 7 bases, and 23 bases lay in between. The V gene's germline CDR1 is SNHLY and CDR2 FYNNEI. In DNA form, the CDR3 reads TGTGCCAGCCTGAGACAGGGAGGGGGAACGGGCGGGGAGCTGTTTTTT. Translation gives CASLRQGGGTGGELFF.

The V call is TRBV5-4, the J call TRBJ2-1; D unresolved. Germline loops: CDR1 SGHNT, CDR2 YYREEE (reference sequence). With 4 bases removed from V and 1 base from J, the gap between germline ends came to 9 bases. The CDR3 has 14 amino acids. CDR3 DNA sequence: TGTGCCAGCAGCATCGAAGTTTCCTACAATGAGCAGTTCTTC. Its translation is CASSIEVSYNEQFF.

The chain employs TRBV18 and TRBJ2-7, with D uncertain. From germline, CDR1 is KGHSH and CDR2 LQKENI. The CDR3 is 14 residues long. V was clipped by 0 bases and J by 1 base, with 7 bases between them. The DNA of the CDR3 is TGTGCCAGCTCACCACCAGGAACGTCCTACGAGCAGTACTTC. Its protein is CASSPPGTSYEQYF. The entire variable domain, with the rest obtained from reference TRBV18 and TRBJ2-7, is as follows: NAGVMQNPRHLVRRRGQEARLRCSPMKGHSHVYWYRQLPEEGLKFMVYLQKENIIDESGMPKERFSAEFPKEGPSILRIQQVVRGDSAAYFCASSPPGTSYEQYFGPGTRLTVT.

The V call is TRBV6-5, the J call TRBJ2-7, with D unclear. Deletions cut 9 bases from V and 0 bases from J, with 6 bases between. The CDR3 runs 11 residues. From germline, CDR1 is MNHEY and CDR2 SVGAGI. CDR3 amino acids: CASWSSYEQYF. DNA of the CDR3: TGTGCCAGTTGGAGCTCCTACGAGCAGTACTTC.

The chain uses TRBV15 and TRBJ1-1; the D is unclear. V was pared by 7 bases and J by 3 bases, with 12 bases between. Germline CDR1 reads LNHNV; CDR2 reads YYDKDF (reference sequence). The CDR3 has 13 amino acids. In DNA form, the CDR3 reads TGTGCCACCACCGGAGCCGCGGACACTGAAGCTTTCTTT. Translation gives CATTGAADTEAFF.

The rearrangement uses TRBV5-1 and TRBJ2-5; perhaps TRBD1 as D (5 bases). Germline assignment: CDR1 SGHRS and CDR2 YFSETQ. CDR3 length: 17 residues. V dropped 0 bases and J dropped 4 bases, with 19 bases sitting between them. CDR3 amino acids: CASSLAASWGDRETQYF. Written as DNA, the CDR3 is TGCGCCAGCAGCTTGGCCGCAAGCTGGGGTGACAGAGAGACCCAGTACTTC.

The chain carries TRBV18 and TRBJ2-1, with TRBD2 matching 11 bases. The CDR3 length is 19 residues. Germline CDR1 is KGHSH and CDR2 is LQKENI. Trimming removed 7 bases from V and 7 bases from J; junction bases left unmatched: 21. CDR3: CASFRGNGLAGLSGNEQFF. The DNA of the CDR3 is TGTGCCAGCTTCAGGGGTAACGGACTAGCGGGCCTCTCGGGGAATGAGCAGTTCTTC.

This clone was seen once. The chain is built from TRBV6-1 and TRBJ1-3; 7 bases line up with TRBD1. Per germline, CDR1 MNHNS and CDR2 SASEGT. The CDR3 runs 17 residues. The V and J ends lost 4 bases and 0 bases, in that order; junction bases with no gene match: 9. CDR3 amino acids: CASSAWDRTLSGNTIYF. The CDR3 DNA sequence: TGTGCCAGCAGTGCCTGGGACAGAACCCTCTCTGGAAACACCATATATTTT.

This clone was found once. The chain links TRBV19 to TRBJ2-7; 8 bases align to TRBD2. CDR3 length equals 15 residues. The V and J ends lost 5 bases and 6 bases, in that order; junction bases with no gene match: 12. Germline V gene data show CDR1 as LNHDA and CDR2 as SQIVND (reference sequence). The DNA of the CDR3 is TGTGCCAGTAGTCAGTTGGGCGGGAGGATCGGCGAGCAGTACTTC. Translating it yields CASSQLGGRIGEQYF.

This clone was found once. The chain has TRBV5-1 and TRBJ1-2; the D is unclear. In germline, CDR1 is SGHRS, CDR2 YFSETQ. V was trimmed by 0 bases and J by 1 base, leaving 13 bases between them. This CDR3 has 16 residues. Here the CDR3 reads CASSLANTPDNYGYTF. The CDR3 region has the DNA TGCGCCAGCAGCTTGGCCAACACGCCGGATAACTATGGCTACACCTTC.

The chain is built from TRBV28 and TRBJ1-1; D is uncertain. V was pared by 6 bases and J by 5 bases, with 7 bases between. Germline loops: CDR1 MDHEN, CDR2 SYDVKM. The CDR3 consists of 11 residues. The CDR3 nucleotides are TGTGCCAGCAGCCTGGAGACTGAAGCTTTCTTT. Amino acids: CASSLETEAFF.

A single count supports this clone. V gene TRBV9 combines with J gene TRBJ2-7; a possible D gene is TRBD1 (6 bases). The CDR3 contains 13 residues. Germline V gene lookup returns CDR1 SGDLS and CDR2 YYNGEE. Trimming pared 3 bases from V and 3 bases from J, leaving 10 bases between. CDR3 bases: TGTGCCAGCAGCGCGGACAGAGACTACGAGCAGTACTTC. This translates into CASSADRDYEQYF.